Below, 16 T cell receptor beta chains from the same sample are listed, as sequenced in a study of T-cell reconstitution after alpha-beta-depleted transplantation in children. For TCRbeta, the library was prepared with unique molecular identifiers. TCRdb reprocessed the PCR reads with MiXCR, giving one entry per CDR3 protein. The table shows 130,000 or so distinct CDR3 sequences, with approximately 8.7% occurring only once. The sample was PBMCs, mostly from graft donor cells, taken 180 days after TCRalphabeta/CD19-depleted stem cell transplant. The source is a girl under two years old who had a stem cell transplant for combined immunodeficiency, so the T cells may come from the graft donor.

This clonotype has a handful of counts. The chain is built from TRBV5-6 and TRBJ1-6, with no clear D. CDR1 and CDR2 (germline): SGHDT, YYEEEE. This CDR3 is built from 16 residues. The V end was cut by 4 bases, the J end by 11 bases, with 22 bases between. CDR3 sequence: CASSPSRVVGRTPLHF. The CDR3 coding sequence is TGTGCCAGCAGCCCCTCGAGGGTAGTAGGTAGGACACCCCTCCACTTT.

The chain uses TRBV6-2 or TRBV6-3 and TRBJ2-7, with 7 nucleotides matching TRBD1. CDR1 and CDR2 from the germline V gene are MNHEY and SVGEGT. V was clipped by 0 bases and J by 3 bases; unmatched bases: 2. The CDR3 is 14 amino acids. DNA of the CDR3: TGTGCCAGCAGTTACTCGGGGACAGTCTACGAGCAGTACTTC. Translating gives CASSYSGTVYEQYF.

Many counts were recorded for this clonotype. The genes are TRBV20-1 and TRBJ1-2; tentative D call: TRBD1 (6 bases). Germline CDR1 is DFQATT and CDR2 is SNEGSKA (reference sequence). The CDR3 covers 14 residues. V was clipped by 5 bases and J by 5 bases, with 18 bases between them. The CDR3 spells CSAPPTSRGYGYTF. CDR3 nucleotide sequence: TGCAGTGCTCCACCGACCTCCAGGGGTTATGGCTACACCTTC.

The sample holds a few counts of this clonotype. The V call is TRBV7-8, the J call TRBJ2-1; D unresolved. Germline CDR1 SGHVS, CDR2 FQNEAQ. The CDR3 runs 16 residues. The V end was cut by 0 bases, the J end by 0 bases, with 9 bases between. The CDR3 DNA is TGTGCCAGCAGCTTAGCTAGGCTGGCCTCCTACAATGAGCAGTTCTTC. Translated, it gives CASSLARLASYNEQFF.

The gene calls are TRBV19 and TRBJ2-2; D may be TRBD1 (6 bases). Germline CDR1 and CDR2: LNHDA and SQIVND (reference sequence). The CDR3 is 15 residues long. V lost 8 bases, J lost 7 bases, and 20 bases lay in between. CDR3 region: CASGPPTTQGGELFF. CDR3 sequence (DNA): TGTGCCAGTGGGCCCCCGACCACACAGGGCGGGGAGCTGTTTTTT.

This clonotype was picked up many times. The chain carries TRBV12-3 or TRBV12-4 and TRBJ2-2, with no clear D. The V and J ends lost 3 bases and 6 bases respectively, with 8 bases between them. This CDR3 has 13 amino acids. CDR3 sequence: CASSLSLAGELFF. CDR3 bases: TGTGCCAGCAGTTTGAGCCTAGCCGGGGAGCTGTTTTTT.

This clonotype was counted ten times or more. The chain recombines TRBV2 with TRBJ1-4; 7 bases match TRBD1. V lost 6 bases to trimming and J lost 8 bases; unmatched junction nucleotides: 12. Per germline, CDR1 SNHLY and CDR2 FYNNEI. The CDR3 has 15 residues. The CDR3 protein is CASSYTHRGNEKLFF. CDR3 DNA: TGTGCCAGCAGCTACACTCACAGGGGTAACGAAAAACTGTTTTTT.

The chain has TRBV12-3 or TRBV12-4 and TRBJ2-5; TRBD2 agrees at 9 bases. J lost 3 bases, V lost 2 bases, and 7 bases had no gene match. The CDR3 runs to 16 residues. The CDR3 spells CASSLPSGRTKETQYF. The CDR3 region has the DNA TGTGCCAGCAGTTTACCCAGCGGGAGGACCAAAGAGACCCAGTACTTC.

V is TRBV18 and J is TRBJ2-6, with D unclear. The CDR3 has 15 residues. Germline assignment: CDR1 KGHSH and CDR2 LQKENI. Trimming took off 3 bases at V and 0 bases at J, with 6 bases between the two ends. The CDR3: CASSPESSGANVLTF. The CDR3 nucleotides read TGTGCCAGCTCACCGGAGAGCTCTGGGGCCAACGTCCTGACTTTC.

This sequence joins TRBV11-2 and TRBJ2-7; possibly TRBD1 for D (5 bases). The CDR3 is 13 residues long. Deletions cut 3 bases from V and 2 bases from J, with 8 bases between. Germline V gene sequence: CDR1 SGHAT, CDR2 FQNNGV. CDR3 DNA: TGTGCCAGCAGCTTGGACAAGCCCTACGAGCAGTACTTC. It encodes CASSLDKPYEQYF.

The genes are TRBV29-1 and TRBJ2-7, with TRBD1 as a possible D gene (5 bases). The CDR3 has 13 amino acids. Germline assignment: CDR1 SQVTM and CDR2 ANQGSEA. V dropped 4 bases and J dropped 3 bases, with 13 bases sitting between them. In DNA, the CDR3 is TGCAGCGTTGGTAGATCAGGGATCTACGAGCAGTACTTC. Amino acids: CSVGRSGIYEQYF.

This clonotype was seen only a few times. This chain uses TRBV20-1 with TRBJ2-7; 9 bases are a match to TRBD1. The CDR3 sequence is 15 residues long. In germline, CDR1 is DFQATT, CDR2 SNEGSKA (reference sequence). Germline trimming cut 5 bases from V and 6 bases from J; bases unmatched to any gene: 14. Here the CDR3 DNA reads TGCAGTGCTTCGTATGATGGGACAGGGAGTGGCGAGCAGTACTTC. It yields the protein CSASYDGTGSGEQYF.

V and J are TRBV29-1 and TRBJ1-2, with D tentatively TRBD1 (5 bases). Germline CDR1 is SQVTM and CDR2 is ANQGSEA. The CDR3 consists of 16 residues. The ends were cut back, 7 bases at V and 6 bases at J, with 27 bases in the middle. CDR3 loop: CSATAWGLTFPNGYTF. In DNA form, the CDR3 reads TGCAGCGCGACTGCGTGGGGACTGACTTTCCCGAATGGCTACACCTTC.

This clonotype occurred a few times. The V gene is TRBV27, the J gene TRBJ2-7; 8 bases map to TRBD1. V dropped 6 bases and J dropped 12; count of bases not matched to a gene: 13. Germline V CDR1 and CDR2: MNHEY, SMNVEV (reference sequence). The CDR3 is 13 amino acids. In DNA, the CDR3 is TGTGCCAGCAGCCACCACCGACAGGGGTGGGTGTACTTC. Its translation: CASSHHRQGWVYF.

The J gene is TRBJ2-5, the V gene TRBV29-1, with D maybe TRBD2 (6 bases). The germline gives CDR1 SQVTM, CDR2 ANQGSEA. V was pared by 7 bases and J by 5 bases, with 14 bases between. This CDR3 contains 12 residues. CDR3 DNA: TGCAGCGCTGGGACTTATTGGGAGACCCAGTACTTC. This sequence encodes CSAGTYWETQYF.

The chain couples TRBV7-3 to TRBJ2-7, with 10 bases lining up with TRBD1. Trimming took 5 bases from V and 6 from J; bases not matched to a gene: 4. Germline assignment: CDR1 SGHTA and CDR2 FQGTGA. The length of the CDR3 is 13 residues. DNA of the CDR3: TGTGCCAGCAGCCAGACAGGGGGCAGCGAGCAGTACTTC. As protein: CASSQTGGSEQYF.